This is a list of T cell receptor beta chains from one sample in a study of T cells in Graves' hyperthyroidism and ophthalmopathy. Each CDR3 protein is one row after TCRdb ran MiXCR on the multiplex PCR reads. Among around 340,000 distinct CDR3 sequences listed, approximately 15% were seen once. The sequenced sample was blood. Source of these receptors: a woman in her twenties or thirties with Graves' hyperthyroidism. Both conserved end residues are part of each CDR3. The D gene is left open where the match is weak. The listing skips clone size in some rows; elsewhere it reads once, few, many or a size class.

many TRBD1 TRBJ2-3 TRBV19 CASSPGNYRGTDTQYF TGTGCCAGTAGCCCCGGCAATTACAGGGGAACAGATACGCAGTATTTT
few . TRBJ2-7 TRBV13 CASRWTGEKQYF TGTGCCAGCAGATGGACGGGAGAGAAGCAGTACTTC
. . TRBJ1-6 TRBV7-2 CASSLEGRVSPLHF TGTGCCAGCAGCTTAGAAGGCAGGGTTTCACCCCTCCACTTT
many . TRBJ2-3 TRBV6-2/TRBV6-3 CASSHRISGNTDTQYF TGTGCCAGCAGCCACCGAATTAGCGGCAACACAGATACGCAGTATTTT
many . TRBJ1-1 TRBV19 CASSIARSTEAFF TGTGCCAGTAGTATAGCCAGGTCAACTGAAGCTTTCTTT
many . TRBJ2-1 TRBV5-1 CASSFTTPVNEQFF TGCGCCAGCAGCTTTACTACTCCGGTTAATGAGCAGTTCTTC
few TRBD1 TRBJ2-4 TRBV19 CASSLTGFVDKNIQYF TGTGCCAGTAGTCTGACAGGGTTTGTGGACAAAAACATTCAGTACTTC
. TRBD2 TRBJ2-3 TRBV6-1 CASSSGSSGRDTQYF TGTGCCAGCAGCTCCGGTTCTAGCGGGAGGGATACGCAGTATTTT
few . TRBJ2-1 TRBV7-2 CASSLAIKEQFF TGTGCCAGCAGCTTAGCCATTAAAGAGCAGTTCTTC
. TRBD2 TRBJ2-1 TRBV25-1 CASSSSGRALGDEQFF TGTGCCAGCAGCTCGAGCGGGAGGGCCCTCGGTGATGAGCAGTTCTTC
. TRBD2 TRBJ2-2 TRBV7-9 CASTHTLAESGELFF TGTGCCAGCACCCATACCCTAGCGGAATCCGGGGAGCTGTTTTTT
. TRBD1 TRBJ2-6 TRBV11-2 CASSLGTGGVLTF TGTGCCAGCAGCTTAGGGACAGGCGGCGTCCTGACTTTC
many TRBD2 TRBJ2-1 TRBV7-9 CASSVSGIPYNEQFF TGTGCCAGCAGCGTGAGCGGGATCCCATACAATGAGCAGTTCTTC
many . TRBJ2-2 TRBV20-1 CSAGGSGNTGELFF TGCAGTGCAGGGGGTAGCGGGAACACCGGGGAGCTGTTTTTT
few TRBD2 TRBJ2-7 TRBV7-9 CASSGGREASYEQYF TGTGCCAGCAGCGGAGGGCGGGAGGCCTCCTACGAGCAGTACTTC
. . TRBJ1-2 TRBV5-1 CASSLGGREYGYTF TGCGCCAGCAGCTTGGGCGGCAGAGAGTATGGCTACACCTTC
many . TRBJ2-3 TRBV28 CASSLYPGGTDTQYF TGTGCCAGCAGTTTATACCCAGGGGGCACAGATACGCAGTATTTT
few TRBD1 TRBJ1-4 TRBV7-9 CASSFTTGIGKLFF TGTGCCAGCAGCTTTACGACAGGGATTGGGAAACTGTTTTTT
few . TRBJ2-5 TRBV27 CASSLATRETQYF TGTGCCAGCAGTTTAGCTACTAGAGAGACCCAGTACTTC
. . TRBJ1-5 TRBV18 CASSNTGDVQPQHF TGTGCCAGCTCAAACACAGGAGACGTTCAGCCCCAGCATTTT
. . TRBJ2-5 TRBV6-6 CASSYGHQETQYF TGTGCCAGCAGTTACGGGCACCAAGAGACCCAGTACTTC
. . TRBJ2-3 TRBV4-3 CASSQDYGQVGQYF TGCGCCAGCAGCCAAGATTACGGCCAGGTTGGGCAGTATTTT
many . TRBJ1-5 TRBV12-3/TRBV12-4 CASSFSPDRPQHF TGTGCCAGCAGTTTCTCCCCGGACCGGCCCCAGCATTTT
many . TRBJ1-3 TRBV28 CASLAGGPSSGNTIYF TGTGCCAGCTTAGCCGGGGGGCCGAGCTCTGGAAACACCATATATTTT
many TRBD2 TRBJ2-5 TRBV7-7 CASSSRLAGQETQYF TGTGCTAGCAGCTCACGACTAGCGGGACAAGAGACCCAGTACTTC
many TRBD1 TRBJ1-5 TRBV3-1 CASSPRQGRQPQHF TGTGCCAGCAGCCCGCGACAGGGCCGGCAGCCCCAGCATTTT
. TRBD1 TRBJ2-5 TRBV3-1 CASSHPGGAGTGWSETQYF TGTGCCAGCAGCCATCCCGGAGGAGCCGGGACAGGGTGGTCGGAGACCCAGTACTTC